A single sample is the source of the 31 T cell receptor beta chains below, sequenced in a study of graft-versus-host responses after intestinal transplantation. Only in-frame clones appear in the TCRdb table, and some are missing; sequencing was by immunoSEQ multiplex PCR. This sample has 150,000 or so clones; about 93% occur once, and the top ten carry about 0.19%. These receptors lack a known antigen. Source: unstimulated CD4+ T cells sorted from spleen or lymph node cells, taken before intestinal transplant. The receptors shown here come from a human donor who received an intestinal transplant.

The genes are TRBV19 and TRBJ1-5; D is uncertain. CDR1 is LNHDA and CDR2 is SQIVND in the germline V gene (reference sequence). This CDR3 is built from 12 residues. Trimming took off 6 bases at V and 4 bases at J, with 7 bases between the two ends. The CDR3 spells CASRRANQPQHF. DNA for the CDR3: TGTGCCAGTAGAAGGGCTAATCAGCCCCAGCATTTT. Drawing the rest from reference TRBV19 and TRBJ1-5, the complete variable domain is DGGITQSPKYLFRKEGQNVTLSCEQNLNHDAMYWYRQDPGQGLRLIYYSQIVNDFQKGDIAEGYSVSREKKESFPLTVTSAQKNPTAFYLCASRRANQPQHFGDGTRLSIL.

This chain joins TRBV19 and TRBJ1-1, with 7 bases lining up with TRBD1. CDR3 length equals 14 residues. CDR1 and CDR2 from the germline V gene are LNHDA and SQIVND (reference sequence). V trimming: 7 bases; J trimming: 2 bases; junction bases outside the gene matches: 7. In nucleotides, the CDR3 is TGTGCCAGTATCTACACAGGGGCCAACACTGAAGCTTTCTTT. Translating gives CASIYTGANTEAFF.

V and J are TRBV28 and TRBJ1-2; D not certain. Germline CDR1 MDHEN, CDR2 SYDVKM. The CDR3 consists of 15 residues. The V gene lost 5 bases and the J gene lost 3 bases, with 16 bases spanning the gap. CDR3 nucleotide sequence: TGTGCCAGCAGTCCATCAACCGGGCCCTACTATGGCTACACCTTC. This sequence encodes CASSPSTGPYYGYTF.

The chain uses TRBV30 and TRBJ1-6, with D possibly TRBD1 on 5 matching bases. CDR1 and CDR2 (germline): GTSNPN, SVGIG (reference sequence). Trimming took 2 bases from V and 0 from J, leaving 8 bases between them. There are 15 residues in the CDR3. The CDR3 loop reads CAWSPGGSYNSPLHF. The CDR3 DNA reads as TGTGCCTGGAGTCCTGGGGGCTCCTATAATTCACCCCTCCACTTT.

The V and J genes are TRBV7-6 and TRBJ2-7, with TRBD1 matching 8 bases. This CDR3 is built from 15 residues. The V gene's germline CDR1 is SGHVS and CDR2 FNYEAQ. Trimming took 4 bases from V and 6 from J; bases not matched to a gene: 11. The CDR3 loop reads CASSSVGQGLPEQYF. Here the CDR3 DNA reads TGTGCCAGCAGCTCTGTTGGACAGGGTCTGCCCGAGCAGTACTTC.

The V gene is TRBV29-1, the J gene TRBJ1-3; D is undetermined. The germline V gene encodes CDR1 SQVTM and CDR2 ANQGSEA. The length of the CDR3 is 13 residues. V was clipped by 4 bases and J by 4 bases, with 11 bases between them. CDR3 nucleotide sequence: TGCAGCGTTGGTGGCTCGGTAGGAAACACCATATATTTT. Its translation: CSVGGSVGNTIYF.

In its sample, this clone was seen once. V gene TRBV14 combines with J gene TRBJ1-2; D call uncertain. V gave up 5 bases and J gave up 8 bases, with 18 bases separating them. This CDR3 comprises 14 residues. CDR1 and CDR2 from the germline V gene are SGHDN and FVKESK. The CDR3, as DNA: TGTGCCAGCAGCAAGGCGAGGGCTTCGGTGGGCTACACCTTC. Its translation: CASSKARASVGYTF.

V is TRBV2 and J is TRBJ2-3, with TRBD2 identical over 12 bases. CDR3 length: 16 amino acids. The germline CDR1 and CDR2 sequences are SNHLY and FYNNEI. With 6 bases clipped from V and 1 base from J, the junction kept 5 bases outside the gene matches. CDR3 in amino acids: CASSDRLAGGTDTQYF. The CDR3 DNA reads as TGTGCCAGCAGCGACCGACTAGCGGGGGGCACAGATACGCAGTATTTT.

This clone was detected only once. CDR3 in DNA: TGTGCCTGGAGTAGACGATTTTTGATGAGACAGGGCACCTACGAGCAGTACTTC. This gives the protein CAWSRRFLMRQGTYEQYF. The chain is built from TRBV30 and TRBJ2-7, with 7 bases lining up with TRBD1. CDR3 length equals 18 residues. Looked up from germline, CDR1 is GTSNPN and CDR2 is SVGIG (reference sequence). V gave up 2 bases and J gave up 2 bases; unmatched junction bases: 18.

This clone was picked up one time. CDR3 region: CASSLSGTWAGPNSPLHF. DNA for the CDR3: TGTGCCAGCAGTTTATCGGGGACATGGGCAGGACCTAATTCACCCCTCCACTTT. This rearrangement joins TRBV27 to TRBJ1-6; tentative D call: TRBD1 (6 bases). V lost 0 bases to trimming and J lost 6 bases, with 18 bases between them. CDR1 and CDR2 from the germline V gene are MNHEY and SMNVEV (reference sequence). The CDR3 runs 18 residues.

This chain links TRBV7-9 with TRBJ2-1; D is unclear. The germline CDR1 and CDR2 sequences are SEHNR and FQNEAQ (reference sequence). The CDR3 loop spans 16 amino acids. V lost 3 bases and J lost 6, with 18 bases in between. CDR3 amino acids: CASSFFPPPLGNEQFF. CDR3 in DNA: TGTGCCAGCAGCTTTTTTCCTCCCCCTCTAGGCAATGAGCAGTTCTTC.

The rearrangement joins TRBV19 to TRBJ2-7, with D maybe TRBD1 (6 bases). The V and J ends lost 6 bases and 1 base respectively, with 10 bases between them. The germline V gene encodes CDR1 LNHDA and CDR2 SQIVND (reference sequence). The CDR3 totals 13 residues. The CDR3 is CASSLQGSYEQYF. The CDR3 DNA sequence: TGTGCCAGTAGCCTACAGGGATCCTACGAGCAGTACTTC.

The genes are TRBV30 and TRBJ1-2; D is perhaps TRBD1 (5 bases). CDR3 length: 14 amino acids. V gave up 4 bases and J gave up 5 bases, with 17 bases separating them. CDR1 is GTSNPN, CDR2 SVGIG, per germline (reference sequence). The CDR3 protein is CAWTAPGGVYGYTF. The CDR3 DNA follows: TGTGCCTGGACGGCGCCGGGGGGAGTGTATGGCTACACCTTC.

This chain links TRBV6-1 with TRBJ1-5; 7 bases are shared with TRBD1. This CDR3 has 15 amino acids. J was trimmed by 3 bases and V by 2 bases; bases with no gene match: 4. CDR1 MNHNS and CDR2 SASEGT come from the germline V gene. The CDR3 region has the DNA TGTGCCAGCAGTGAACGGACAGGTACCAATCAGCCCCAGCATTTT. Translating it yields CASSERTGTNQPQHF.

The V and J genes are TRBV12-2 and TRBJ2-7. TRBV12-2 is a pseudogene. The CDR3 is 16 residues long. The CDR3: CASRLEFQRVSYEQYF. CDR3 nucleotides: TGTGCAAGTCGCTTAGAGTTCCAACGTGTCTCCTACGAGCAGTACTTC.

This CDR3 is CASTEEGRAEQYF. In DNA form, the CDR3 reads TGTGCCAGCACCGAGGAGGGAAGGGCCGAGCAGTACTTC. The chain uses TRBV6-1 and TRBJ2-7, with D perhaps matching TRBD2 (6 bases). Deletions cut 7 bases from V and 6 bases from J, with 16 bases between. CDR1 MNHNS and CDR2 SASEGT come from the germline V gene. This CDR3 has 13 amino acids.

CDR3 bases: TGTGCCAGCACCCCCGGTTGGGGTACCTACGAGCAGTACTTC. Amino acid sequence: CASTPGWGTYEQYF. V usage is TRBV6-5 and J usage is TRBJ2-7; no firm D call. This CDR3 has 14 amino acids. Trimming removed 7 bases at V and 2 bases at J, with 15 bases between. Germline-derived CDR1 and CDR2 are MNHEY and SVGAGI.

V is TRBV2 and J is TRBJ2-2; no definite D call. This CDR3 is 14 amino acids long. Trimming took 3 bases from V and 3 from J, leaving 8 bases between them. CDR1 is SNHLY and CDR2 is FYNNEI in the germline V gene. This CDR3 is CASSEVLYTGELFF. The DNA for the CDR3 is TGTGCCAGCAGTGAGGTACTTTACACCGGGGAGCTGTTTTTT.

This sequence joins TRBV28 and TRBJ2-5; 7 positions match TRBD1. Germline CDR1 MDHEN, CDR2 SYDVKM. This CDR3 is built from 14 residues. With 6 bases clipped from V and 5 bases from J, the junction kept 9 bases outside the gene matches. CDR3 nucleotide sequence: TGTGCCAGCAGAAGGGGGCGGCTCCTGGAGACCCAGTACTTC. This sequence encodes CASRRGRLLETQYF.

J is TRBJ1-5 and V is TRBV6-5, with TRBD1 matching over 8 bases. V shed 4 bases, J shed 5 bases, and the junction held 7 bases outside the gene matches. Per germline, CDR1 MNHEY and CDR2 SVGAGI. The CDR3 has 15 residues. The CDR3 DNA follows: TGTGCCAGCAGTTCCCAGGGGGCGAGGGATCAGCCCCAGCATTTT. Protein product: CASSSQGARDQPQHF.

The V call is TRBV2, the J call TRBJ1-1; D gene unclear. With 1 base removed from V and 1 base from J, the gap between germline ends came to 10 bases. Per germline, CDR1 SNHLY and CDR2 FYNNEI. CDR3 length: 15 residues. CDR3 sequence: CASSEDGSTNTEAFF. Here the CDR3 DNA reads TGTGCCAGCAGTGAAGATGGGTCCACGAACACTGAAGCTTTCTTT. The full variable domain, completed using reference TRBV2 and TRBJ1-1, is EPEVTQTPSHQVTQMGQEVILRCVPISNHLYFYWYRQILGQKVEFLVSFYNNEISEKSEIFDDQFSVERPDGSNFTLKIRSTKLEDSAMYFCASSEDGSTNTEAFFGQGTRLTVV.

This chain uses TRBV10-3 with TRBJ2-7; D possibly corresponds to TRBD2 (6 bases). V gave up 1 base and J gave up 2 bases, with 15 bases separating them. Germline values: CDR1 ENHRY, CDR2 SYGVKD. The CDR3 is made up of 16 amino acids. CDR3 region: CAISEFRTSSTYEQYF. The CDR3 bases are TGTGCCATCAGTGAGTTTAGAACTAGCAGTACCTACGAGCAGTACTTC.

In DNA form, the CDR3 reads TGTGCCATCAGTGCGGCAGGGGGCTATGGCTACACCTTC. Its protein product is CAISAAGGYGYTF. The genes are TRBV10-3 and TRBJ1-2; the match to TRBD1 covers 7 bases. This CDR3 has 13 amino acids. V dropped 4 bases and J dropped 4; count of bases not matched to a gene: 3. Germline CDR1 reads ENHRY; CDR2 reads SYGVKD.

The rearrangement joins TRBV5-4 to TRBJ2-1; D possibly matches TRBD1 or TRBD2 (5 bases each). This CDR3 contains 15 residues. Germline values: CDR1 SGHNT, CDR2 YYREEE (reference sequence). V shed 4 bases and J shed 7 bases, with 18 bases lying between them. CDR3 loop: CASSRTGAGGNEQFF. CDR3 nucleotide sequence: TGTGCCAGCAGCCGGACCGGGGCCGGCGGAAATGAGCAGTTCTTC.

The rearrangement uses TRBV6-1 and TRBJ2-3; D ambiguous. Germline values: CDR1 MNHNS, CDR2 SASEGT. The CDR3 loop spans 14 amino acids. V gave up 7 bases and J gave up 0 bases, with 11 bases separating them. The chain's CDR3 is CASTSVVSTDTQYF. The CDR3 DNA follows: TGTGCCAGCACATCGGTAGTCAGCACAGATACGCAGTATTTT.

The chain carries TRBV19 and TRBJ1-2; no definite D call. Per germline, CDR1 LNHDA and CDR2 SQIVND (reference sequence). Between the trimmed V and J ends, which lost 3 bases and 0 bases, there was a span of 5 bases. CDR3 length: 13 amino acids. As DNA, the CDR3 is TGTGCCAGTAGTATTCCGGCTAACTATGGCTACACCTTC. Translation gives CASSIPANYGYTF.

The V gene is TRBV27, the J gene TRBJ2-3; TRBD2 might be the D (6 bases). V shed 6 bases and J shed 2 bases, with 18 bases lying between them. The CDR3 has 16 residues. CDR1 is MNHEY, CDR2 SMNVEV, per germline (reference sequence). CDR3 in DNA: TGTGCCAGCAGGACTTGGGCGGGACGCGTCACAGATACGCAGTATTTT. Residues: CASRTWAGRVTDTQYF.

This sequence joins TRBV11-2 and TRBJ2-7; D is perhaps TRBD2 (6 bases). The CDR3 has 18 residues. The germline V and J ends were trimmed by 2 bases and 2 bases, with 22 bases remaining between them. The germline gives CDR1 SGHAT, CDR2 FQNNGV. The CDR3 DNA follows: TGTGCCAGCAGCTTATTGCCCACTAGCTGGGGAACAACCTACGAGCAGTACTTC. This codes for CASSLLPTSWGTTYEQYF.

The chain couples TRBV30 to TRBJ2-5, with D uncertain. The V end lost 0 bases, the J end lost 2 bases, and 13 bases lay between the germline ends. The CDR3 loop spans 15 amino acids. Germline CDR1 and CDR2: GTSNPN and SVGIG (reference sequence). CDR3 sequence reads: CAWSVLASPQETQYF. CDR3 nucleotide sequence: TGTGCCTGGAGTGTACTCGCCAGCCCGCAAGAGACCCAGTACTTC. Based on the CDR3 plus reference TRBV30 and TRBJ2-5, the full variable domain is SQTIHQWPATLVQPVGSPLSLECTVEGTSNPNLYWYRQAAGRGLQLLFYSVGIGQISSEVPQNLSASRPQDRQFILSSKKLLLSDSGFYLCAWSVLASPQETQYFGPGTRLLVL.

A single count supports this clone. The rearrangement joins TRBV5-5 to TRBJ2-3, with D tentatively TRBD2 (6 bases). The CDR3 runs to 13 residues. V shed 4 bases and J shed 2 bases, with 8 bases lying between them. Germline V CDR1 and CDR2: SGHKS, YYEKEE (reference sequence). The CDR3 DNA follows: TGTGCCAGCAGCGGGGGGACCACAGATACGCAGTATTTT. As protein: CASSGGTTDTQYF. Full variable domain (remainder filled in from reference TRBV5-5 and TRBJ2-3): DAGVTQSPTHLIKTRGQQVTLRCSPISGHKSVSWYQQVLGQGPQFIFQYYEKEERGRGNFPDRFSARQFPNYSSELNVNALLLGDSALYLCASSGGTTDTQYFGPGTRLTVL.

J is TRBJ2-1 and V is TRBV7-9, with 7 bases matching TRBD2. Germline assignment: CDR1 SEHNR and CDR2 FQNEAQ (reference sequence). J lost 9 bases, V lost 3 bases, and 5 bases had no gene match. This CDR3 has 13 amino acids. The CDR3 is CASSLRDYREQFF. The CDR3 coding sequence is TGTGCCAGCAGCTTGCGGGACTACCGTGAGCAGTTCTTC.